This T cell receptor (beta chain) was sequenced for a study of blood T cell repertoires in COVID-19. Looking at the study overall: From the United States, Italy and Spain came samples of acute and convalescent COVID-19.

Participant-given clinical history determined each cohort assignment. The repertoire was sequenced with immunoSEQ multiplex PCR; TCRdb's copy has only in-frame clones and lacks some. This sample has hundreds of thousands of clones, with around 84% found just once. Germline CDR1 MDHEN, CDR2 SYDVKM. Trimming stripped 2 bases from V and 4 bases from J, with 3 bases between. This CDR3 is 13 amino acids long. This sequence originates from a woman aged 45 to 65 who had recovered from COVID-19. The sequencing sample was made of PBMCs or T cells enriched from blood (not recorded which). This chain links TRBV28 with TRBJ1-6, with D unclear. DNA for the CDR3: TGTGCCAGCAGTTTACATTATAATTCACCCCTCCACTTT. Translated, it gives CASSLHYNSPLHF. Based on the CDR3 plus reference TRBV28 and TRBJ1-6, the full variable domain is DVKVTQSSRYLVKRTGEKVFLECVQDMDHENMFWYRQDPGLGLRLIYFSYDVKMKEKGDIPEGYSVSREKKERFSLILESASTNQTSMYLCASSLHYNSPLHFGNGTRLTVT.